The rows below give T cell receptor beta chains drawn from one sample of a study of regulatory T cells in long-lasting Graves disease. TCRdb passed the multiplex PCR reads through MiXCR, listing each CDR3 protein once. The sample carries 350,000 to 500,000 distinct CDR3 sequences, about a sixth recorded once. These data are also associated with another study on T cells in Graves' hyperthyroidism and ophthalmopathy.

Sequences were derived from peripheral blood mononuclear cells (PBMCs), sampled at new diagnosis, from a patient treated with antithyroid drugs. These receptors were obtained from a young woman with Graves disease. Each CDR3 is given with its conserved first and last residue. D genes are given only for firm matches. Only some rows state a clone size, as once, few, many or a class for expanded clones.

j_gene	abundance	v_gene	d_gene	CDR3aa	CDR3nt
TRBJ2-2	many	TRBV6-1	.	CASTRSWDLGTGELFF	TGTGCCAGCACCCGAAGCTGGGACTTGGGCACCGGGGAGCTGTTTTTT
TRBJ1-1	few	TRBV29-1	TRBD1	CSVEDLGGWDTEAFF	TGCAGCGTTGAAGATCTAGGGGGCTGGGACACTGAAGCTTTCTTT
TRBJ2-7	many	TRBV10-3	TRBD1	CAITRDSNYEQYF	TGTGCCATCACCCGGGACAGCAACTACGAGCAGTACTTC
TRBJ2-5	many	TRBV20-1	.	CSARELGYQETQYF	TGCAGTGCTAGGGAGTTGGGGTACCAAGAGACCCAGTACTTC
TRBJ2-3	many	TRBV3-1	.	CASSPQGEDTQYF	TGTGCCAGCAGCCCACAGGGCGAAGATACGCAGTATTTT
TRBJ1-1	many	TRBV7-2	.	CASSLFKGANTEAFF	TGTGCCAGCAGCTTATTTAAGGGAGCGAACACTGAAGCTTTCTTT
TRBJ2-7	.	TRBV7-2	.	CASSLARDSYEQYF	TGTGCCAGCAGCTTAGCTCGCGACAGCTACGAGCAGTACTTC
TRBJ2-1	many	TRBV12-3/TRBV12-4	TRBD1	CASSPDRGHEQFF	TGTGCCAGCAGTCCGGACAGGGGCCATGAGCAGTTCTTC
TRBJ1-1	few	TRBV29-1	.	CSAPREGTEAFF	TGCAGCGCCCCCCGGGAGGGAACTGAAGCTTTCTTT
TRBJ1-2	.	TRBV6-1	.	CASSAHRQGGYTF	TGTGCCAGCAGTGCCCACAGGCAAGGGGGCTACACCTTC
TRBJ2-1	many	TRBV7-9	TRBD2	CASSLGGLAGVYNEQFF	TGTGCCAGCAGCTTAGGGGGACTAGCGGGAGTGTACAATGAGCAGTTCTTC
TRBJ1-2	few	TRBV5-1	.	CASSLSFGDGYTF	TGCGCCAGCAGCTTGAGTTTCGGGGATGGCTACACCTTC
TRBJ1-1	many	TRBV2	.	CACSETTLATEAFF	TGTGCCTGCAGTGAAACCACCCTAGCCACTGAAGCTTTCTTT
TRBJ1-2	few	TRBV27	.	CASSLGQGPYYGYTF	TGTGCCAGCAGTTTGGGGCAGGGACCATACTATGGCTACACCTTC
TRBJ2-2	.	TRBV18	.	CASSPPVKLGFRELFF	TGTGCCAGCTCACCACCGGTCAAGCTAGGGTTTCGGGAGCTGTTTTTT
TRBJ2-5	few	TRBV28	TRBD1	CASSLDRGTGVLETQYF	TGTGCCAGCAGTTTGGACCGGGGGACAGGGGTGTTAGAGACCCAGTACTTC
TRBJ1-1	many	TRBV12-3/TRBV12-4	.	CASTPQQGTEAFF	TGTGCCAGCACCCCCCAGCAAGGGACTGAAGCTTTCTTT
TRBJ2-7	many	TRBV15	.	CATSREAGYYEQYF	TGTGCCACCAGCAGAGAGGCAGGGTACTACGAGCAGTACTTC
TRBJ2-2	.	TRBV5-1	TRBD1	CASSPGQGGSGELFF	TGCGCCAGCAGCCCGGGACAGGGCGGTTCCGGGGAGCTGTTTTTT
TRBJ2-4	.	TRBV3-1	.	CASSQVLRRTSLENIQYF	TGTGCCAGCAGCCAAGTTTTGAGACGGACGTCCCTAGAAAACATTCAGTACTTC
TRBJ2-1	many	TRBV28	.	CASSQGGAMGFEQFF	TGTGCCAGCAGTCAAGGAGGGGCTATGGGCTTTGAGCAGTTCTTC
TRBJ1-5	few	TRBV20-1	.	CSARSGNQPQHF	TGCAGTGCTAGATCCGGGAATCAGCCCCAGCATTTT
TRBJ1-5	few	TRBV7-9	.	CASSDAGFVDQPQHF	TGTGCCAGCAGCGACGCAGGGTTTGTGGATCAGCCCCAGCATTTT
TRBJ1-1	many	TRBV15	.	CATSRGAMNTEAFF	TGTGCCACCAGCAGAGGAGCCATGAACACTGAAGCTTTCTTT
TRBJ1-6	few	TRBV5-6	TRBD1	CASSLDRVDNSPLHF	TGTGCCAGCAGCCTGGACAGGGTGGATAATTCACCCCTCCACTTT
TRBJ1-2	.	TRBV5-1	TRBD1	CASSLEEGAYGYTF	TGCGCCAGCAGCTTGGAAGAGGGGGCGTATGGCTACACCTTC
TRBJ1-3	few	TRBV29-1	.	CSVAGTRNTIYF	TGCAGCGTTGCAGGGACTAGGAACACCATATATTTT
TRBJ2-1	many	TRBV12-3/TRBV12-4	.	CASSASGGEQFF	TGTGCCAGCAGTGCCTCCGGGGGTGAGCAGTTCTTC
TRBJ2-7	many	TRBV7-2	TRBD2	CASSLVGAGAVGEQYF	TGTGCCAGCAGCTTAGTCGGTGCGGGAGCGGTCGGCGAGCAGTACTTC
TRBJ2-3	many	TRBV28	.	CASSPWLSTDTQYF	TGTGCCAGCAGCCCCTGGCTTAGCACAGATACGCAGTATTTT
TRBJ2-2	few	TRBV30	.	CAWRLLLGTNTGELFF	TGTGCCTGGAGACTACTACTTGGAACGAACACCGGGGAGCTGTTTTTT
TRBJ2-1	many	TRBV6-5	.	CASSFNVGANNEQFF	TGTGCCAGCAGTTTCAACGTCGGAGCAAACAATGAGCAGTTCTTC
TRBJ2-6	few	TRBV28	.	CASSFPGGAGANVLTF	TGTGCCAGCAGTTTTCCAGGGGGGGCCGGGGCCAACGTCCTGACTTTC
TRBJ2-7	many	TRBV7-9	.	CASRRNYEQYF	TGTGCCAGCAGACGAAACTACGAGCAGTACTTC
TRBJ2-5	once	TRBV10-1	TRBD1	CASSKGQLQETQYF	TGCGCCAGCAGTAAGGGACAGCTTCAAGAGACCCAGTACTTC
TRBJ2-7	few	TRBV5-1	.	CASSLYQGSYEQYF	TGCGCCAGCAGCTTGTATCAGGGGTCCTACGAGCAGTACTTC
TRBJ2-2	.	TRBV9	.	CASSVAFGGTGELFF	TGTGCCAGCAGCGTAGCGTTCGGTGGTACCGGGGAGCTGTTTTTT
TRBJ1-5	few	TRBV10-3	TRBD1	CAISDSGGTGDQPQHF	TGTGCCATCAGTGACTCAGGGGGGACGGGTGATCAGCCCCAGCATTTT
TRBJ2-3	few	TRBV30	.	CAWSGGTDTQYF	TGTGCCTGGAGTGGGGGTACAGATACGCAGTATTTT
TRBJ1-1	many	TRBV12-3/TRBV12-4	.	CASSTPNTEAFF	TGTGCCAGCAGTACACCGAACACTGAAGCTTTCTTT
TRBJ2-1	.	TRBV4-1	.	CASSQVNSDEQFF	TGCGCCAGCAGCCAAGTGAACAGCGATGAGCAGTTCTTC
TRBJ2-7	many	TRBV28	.	CASSPPGYSYEQYF	TGTGCCAGCAGCCCCCCGGGGTACTCCTACGAGCAGTACTTC
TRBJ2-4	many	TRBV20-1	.	CSAGGGYIQYF	TGCAGTGCTGGAGGGGGATACATTCAGTACTTC
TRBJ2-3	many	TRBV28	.	CASSFFRNTDTQYF	TGTGCCAGCAGTTTCTTCAGAAACACAGATACGCAGTATTTT
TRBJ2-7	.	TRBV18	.	CASSAGTGVAGGSYEQYF	TGTGCCAGCTCAGCCGGGACAGGGGTAGCGGGAGGTTCCTACGAGCAGTACTTC
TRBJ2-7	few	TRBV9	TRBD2	CASSVDLAGEYEQYF	TGTGCCAGCAGCGTAGACCTAGCGGGAGAATACGAGCAGTACTTC
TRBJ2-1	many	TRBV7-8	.	CASSLDPTDNEQFF	TGTGCCAGCAGCTTGGACCCGACCGACAATGAGCAGTTCTTC
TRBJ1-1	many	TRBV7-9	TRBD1	CASSATGRHTEAFF	TGTGCCAGCAGCGCGACAGGGCGTCACACTGAAGCTTTCTTT
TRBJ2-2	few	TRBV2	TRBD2	CASSPLTSGRAGEPFF	TGTGCCAGCAGCCCTCTTACTAGCGGGAGGGCCGGGGAGCCGTTTTTT
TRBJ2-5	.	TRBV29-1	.	CSVDGSGQETQYF	TGCAGCGTTGATGGATCCGGGCAGGAGACCCAGTACTTC
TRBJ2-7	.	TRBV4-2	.	CASSPRVGGYEQYF	TGTGCCAGCAGCCCTCGGGTGGGTGGCTACGAGCAGTACTTC